The present TCR beta chain was sequenced within a study of blood T cell repertoires in COVID-19. Generated by immunoSEQ multiplex PCR, the TCRdb table keeps only in-frame clones and is missing some. This sample has approximately 330,000 clones, with roughly 86% found just once. Sample: peripheral blood. The source of this sequence is a man younger than 45 with COVID-19, enrolled during active disease.

The CDR3 sequence: CASSAGGGRTTGELFF. The CDR3 nucleotides read TGTGCCAGTAGTGCTGGGGGGGGAAGGACCACCGGGGAGCTGTTTTTT. The chain employs TRBV19 and TRBJ2-2; 7 bases are a match to TRBD2. The CDR3 length is 16 residues. Per the germline V gene, CDR1 is LNHDA and CDR2 is SQIVND (reference sequence). The V and J ends lost 5 bases and 4 bases, in that order; junction bases with no gene match: 10.